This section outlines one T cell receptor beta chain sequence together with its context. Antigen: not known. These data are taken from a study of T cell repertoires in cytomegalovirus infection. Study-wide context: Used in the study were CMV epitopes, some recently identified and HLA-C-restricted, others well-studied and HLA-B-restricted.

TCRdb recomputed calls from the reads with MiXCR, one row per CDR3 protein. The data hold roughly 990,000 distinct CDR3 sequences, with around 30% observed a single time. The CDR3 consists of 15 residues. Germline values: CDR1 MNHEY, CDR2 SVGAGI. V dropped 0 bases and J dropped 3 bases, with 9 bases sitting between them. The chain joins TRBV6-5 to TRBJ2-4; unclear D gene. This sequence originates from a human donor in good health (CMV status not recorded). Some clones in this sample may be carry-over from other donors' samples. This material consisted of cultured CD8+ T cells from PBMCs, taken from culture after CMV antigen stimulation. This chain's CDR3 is CASSYSRKGKNIQYF. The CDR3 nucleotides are TGTGCCAGCAGTTACTCCCGAAAGGGCAAAAACATTCAGTACTTC.